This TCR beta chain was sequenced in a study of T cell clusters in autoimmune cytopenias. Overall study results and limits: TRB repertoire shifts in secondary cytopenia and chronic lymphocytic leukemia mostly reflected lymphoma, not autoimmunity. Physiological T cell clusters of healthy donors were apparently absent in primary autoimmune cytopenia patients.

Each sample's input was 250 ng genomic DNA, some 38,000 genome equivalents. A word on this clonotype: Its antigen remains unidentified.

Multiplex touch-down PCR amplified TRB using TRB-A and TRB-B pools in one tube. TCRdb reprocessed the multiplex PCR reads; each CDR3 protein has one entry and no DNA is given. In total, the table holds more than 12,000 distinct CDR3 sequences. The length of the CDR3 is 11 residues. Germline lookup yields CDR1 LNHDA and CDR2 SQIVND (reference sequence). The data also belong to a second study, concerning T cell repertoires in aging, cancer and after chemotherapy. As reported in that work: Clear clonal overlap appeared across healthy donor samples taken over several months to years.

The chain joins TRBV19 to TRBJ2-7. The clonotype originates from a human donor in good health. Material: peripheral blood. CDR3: CASGQRFEQYF.